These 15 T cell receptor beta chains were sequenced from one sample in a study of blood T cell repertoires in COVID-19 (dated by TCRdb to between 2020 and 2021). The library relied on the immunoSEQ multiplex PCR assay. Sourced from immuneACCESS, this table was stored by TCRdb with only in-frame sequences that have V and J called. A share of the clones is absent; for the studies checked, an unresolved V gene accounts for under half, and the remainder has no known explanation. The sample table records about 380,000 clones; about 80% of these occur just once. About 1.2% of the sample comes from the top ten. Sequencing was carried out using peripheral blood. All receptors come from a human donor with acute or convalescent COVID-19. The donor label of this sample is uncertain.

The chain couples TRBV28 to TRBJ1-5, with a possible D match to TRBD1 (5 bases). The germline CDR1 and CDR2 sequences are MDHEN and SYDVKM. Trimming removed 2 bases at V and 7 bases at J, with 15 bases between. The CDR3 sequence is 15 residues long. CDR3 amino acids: CASSLLGGTRQPQHF. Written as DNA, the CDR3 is TGTGCCAGCAGTTTACTAGGAGGGACCAGGCAGCCCCAGCATTTT.

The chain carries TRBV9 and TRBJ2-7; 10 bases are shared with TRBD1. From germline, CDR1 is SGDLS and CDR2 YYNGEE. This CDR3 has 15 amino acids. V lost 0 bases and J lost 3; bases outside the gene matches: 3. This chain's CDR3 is CASSVGDRGGYEQYF. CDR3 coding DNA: TGTGCCAGCAGCGTAGGGGACAGGGGAGGCTACGAGCAGTACTTC. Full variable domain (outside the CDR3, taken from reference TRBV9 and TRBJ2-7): DSGVTQTPKHLITATGQRVTLRCSPRSGDLSVYWYQQSLDQGLQFLIQYYNGEERAKGNILERFSAQQFPDLHSELNLSSLELGDSALYFCASSVGDRGGYEQYFGPGTRLTVT.

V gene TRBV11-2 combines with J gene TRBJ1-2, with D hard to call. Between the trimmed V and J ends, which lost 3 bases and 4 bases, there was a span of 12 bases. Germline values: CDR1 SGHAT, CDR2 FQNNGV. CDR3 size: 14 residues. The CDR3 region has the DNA TGTGCCAGCAGCTTTACATCGGGGAGCTATGGCTACACCTTC. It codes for CASSFTSGSYGYTF.

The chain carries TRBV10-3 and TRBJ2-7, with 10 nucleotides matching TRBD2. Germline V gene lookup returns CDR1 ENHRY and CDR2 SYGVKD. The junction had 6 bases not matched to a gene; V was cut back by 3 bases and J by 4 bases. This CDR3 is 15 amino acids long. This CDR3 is CAISDPSGRVYEQYF. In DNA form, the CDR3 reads TGTGCCATCAGTGATCCCAGCGGGAGGGTATACGAGCAGTACTTC.

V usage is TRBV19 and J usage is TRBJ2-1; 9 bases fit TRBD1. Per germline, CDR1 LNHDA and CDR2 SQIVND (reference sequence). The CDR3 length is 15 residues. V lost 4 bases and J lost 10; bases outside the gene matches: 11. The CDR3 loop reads CASSTPGTGLREQFF. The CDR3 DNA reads TGTGCCAGTAGTACCCCCGGGACAGGGCTGAGGGAGCAGTTCTTC.

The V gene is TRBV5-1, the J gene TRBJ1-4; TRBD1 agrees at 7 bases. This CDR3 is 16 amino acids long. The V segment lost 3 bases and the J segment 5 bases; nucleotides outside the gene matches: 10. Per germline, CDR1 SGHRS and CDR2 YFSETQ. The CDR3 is CASSSGQGDRNEKLFF. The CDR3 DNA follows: TGCGCCAGCAGCTCGGGGCAGGGGGACCGAAATGAAAAACTGTTTTTT.

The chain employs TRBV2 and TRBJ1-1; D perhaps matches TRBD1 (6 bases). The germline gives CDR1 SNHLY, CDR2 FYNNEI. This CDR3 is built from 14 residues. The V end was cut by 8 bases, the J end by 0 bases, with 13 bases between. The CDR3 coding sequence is TGTGCCAGCCGATGGACAGAGTTGAACACTGAAGCTTTCTTT. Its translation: CASRWTELNTEAFF.

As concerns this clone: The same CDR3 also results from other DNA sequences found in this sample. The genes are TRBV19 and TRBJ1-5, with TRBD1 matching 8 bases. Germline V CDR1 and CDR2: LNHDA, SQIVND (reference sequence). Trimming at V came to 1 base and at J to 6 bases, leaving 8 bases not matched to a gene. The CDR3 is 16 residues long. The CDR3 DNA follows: TGTGCCAGTAGTATAGTGGGCCAGGGGGCGGGTCAGCCCCAGCATTTT. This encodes CASSIVGQGAGQPQHF.

In DNA, the CDR3 is TGTGCCAGCAGTTTGTTCTGGCCACAGAGACCTAGCAATCAGCCCCAGCATTTT. Its translation is CASSLFWPQRPSNQPQHF. The rearrangement links TRBV28 to TRBJ1-5; D gene unclear. V lost 3 bases, J lost 0 bases, and 18 bases lay in between. Germline-derived CDR1 and CDR2 are MDHEN and SYDVKM. The CDR3 spans 18 residues.

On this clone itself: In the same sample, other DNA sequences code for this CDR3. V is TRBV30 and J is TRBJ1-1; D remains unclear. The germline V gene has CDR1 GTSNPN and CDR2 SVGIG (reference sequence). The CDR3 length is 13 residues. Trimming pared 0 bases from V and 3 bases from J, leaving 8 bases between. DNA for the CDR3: TGTGCCTGGAGTGTACAAGTGCACACTGAAGCTTTCTTT. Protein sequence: CAWSVQVHTEAFF. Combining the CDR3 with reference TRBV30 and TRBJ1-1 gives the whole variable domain SQTIHQWPATLVQPVGSPLSLECTVEGTSNPNLYWYRQAAGRGLQLLFYSVGIGQISSEVPQNLSASRPQDRQFILSSKKLLLSDSGFYLCAWSVQVHTEAFFGQGTRLTVV.

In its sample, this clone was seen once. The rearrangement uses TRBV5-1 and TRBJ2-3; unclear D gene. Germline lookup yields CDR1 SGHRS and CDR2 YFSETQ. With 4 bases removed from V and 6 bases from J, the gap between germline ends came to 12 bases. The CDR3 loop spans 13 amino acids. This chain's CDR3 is CASSPFNSDTQYF. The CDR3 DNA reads TGCGCCAGCAGCCCATTCAACTCTGATACGCAGTATTTT.

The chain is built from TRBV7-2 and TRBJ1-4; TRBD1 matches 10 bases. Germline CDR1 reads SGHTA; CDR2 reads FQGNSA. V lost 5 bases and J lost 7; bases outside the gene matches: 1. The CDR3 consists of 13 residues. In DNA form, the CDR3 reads TGTGCCAGCAGCCGGGACAGGGGTGAAAAACTGTTTTTT. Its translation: CASSRDRGEKLFF.

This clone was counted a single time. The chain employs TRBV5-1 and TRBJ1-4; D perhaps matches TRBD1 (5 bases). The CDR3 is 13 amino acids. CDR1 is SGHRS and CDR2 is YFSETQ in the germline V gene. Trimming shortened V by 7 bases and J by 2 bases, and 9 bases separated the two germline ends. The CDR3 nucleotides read TGCGCCAGCCGGGAGGGGACTAATGAAAAACTGTTTTTT. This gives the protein CASREGTNEKLFF.

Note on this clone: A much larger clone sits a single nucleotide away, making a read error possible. The CDR3 DNA sequence: TGTGCCAGCAGACAGGGGTCGAACACTGAAGCTTTCTTT. This translates into CASRQGSNTEAFF. The V call is TRBV2, the J call TRBJ1-1, with 7 bases aligning to TRBD1. Per germline, CDR1 SNHLY and CDR2 FYNNEI. The V gene end was trimmed by 6 bases and the J gene end by 1 base; junction bases not matched to a gene: 2. CDR3 size: 13 residues.

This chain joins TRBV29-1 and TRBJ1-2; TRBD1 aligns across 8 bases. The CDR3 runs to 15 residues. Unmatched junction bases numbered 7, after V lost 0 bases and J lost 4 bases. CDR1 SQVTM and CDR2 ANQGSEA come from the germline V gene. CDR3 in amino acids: CSVEDPTQGGYGYTF. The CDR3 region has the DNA TGCAGCGTTGAAGATCCCACACAGGGGGGCTATGGCTACACCTTC. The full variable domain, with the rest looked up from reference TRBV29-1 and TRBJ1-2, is SAVISQKPSRDICQRGTSLTIQCQVDSQVTMMFWYRQQPGQSLTLIATANQGSEATYESGFVIDKFPISRPNLTFSTLTVSNMSPEDSSIYLCSVEDPTQGGYGYTFGSGTRLTVV.